This T cell receptor beta chain was identified in a study of post-analysis software for immune sequencing data. Study at large: Courses of disease covered relapsing-remitting, secondary progressive and progressive-relapsing multiple sclerosis.

Included in the TCR beta cDNA libraries were unique molecular identifiers. Input of roughly 0.85 to 11 million T cells yielded a few hundred thousand cDNA molecules. One entry per CDR3 protein, called by TCRdb with MiXCR from the PCR reads. The sample holds around 180,000 distinct CDR3 sequences, approximately 30% seen once. Overall study findings and caveats: Compared against controls, patients with multiple sclerosis displayed significantly lower normalized Chao1 diversity. The authors found that F measure strongly co-clustered same-batch samples.

This clonotype was observed a few times. The antigen is undetermined. The clonotype originates from a girl between 5 and 17 years old with multiple sclerosis. The sample taken for sequencing was blood.

The CDR3 nucleotides read TGTGCTAGTGGTTTCAATCGGCTAGCGGGGAGTCATACGCAGTATTTT. Translating gives CASGFNRLAGSHTQYF. V is TRBV12-5 and J is TRBJ2-3; TRBD2 aligns across 9 bases. J lost 7 bases, V lost 3 bases, and 11 bases had no gene match. The CDR3 extends over 16 amino acids. The germline CDR1 and CDR2 sequences are LGHNT and FRNRAP.